The 29 T cell receptor beta chains in this list originate from one sample, sequenced in a study of cytomegalovirus exposure and HLA in healthy donors. Both 60 Vbeta primers and 13 Jbeta primers went into the PCR. TCRdb keeps only in-frame clones here, not all; method: immunoSEQ multiplex PCR. The table lists under 250,000 clones, about 78% of them singletons. The sample was PBMCs. The receptors come from a woman aged 25 to 39 in good health and CMV-seronegative.

V usage is TRBV5-1 and J usage is TRBJ2-2, with TRBD2 as a possible D gene (6 bases). Trimming removed 2 bases from V and 6 bases from J, with 11 bases in between. The CDR3 is 14 amino acids. Germline loops: CDR1 SGHRS, CDR2 YFSETQ. The CDR3 DNA reads TGCGCCAGCAGCTTAGGAGGGTATGCCGGGGAGCTGTTTTTT. The encoded protein is CASSLGGYAGELFF.

The chain joins TRBV5-1 to TRBJ2-3, with TRBD2 matching 11 bases. Germline CDR1 is SGHRS and CDR2 is YFSETQ. This CDR3 has 15 amino acids. V trimming: 4 bases; J trimming: 2 bases; junction bases outside the gene matches: 3. The CDR3 loop is CASSQGLAVTDTQYF. CDR3 nucleotide sequence: TGCGCCAGCAGCCAGGGACTAGCGGTCACAGATACGCAGTATTTT.

This clone was counted once. This may come from a read error, since a much larger clone is one base off. The rearrangement links TRBV6-5 to TRBJ1-1, with unresolved D. Trimming cost V 5 bases and J 10 bases, with 20 bases left between them. There are 14 residues in the CDR3. In germline, CDR1 is MNHEY, CDR2 SVGAGI. Here the CDR3 reads CASSPRSGTRRAFF. In DNA form, the CDR3 reads TGTGCCAGCAGTCCCCGCTCGGGTACCCGGAGAGCTTTCTTT.

The J gene is TRBJ1-1, the V gene TRBV7-9; D is perhaps TRBD1 (6 bases). V dropped 5 bases and J dropped 5 bases, with 15 bases sitting between them. Germline CDR1 reads SEHNR; CDR2 reads FQNEAQ (reference sequence). This CDR3 is 14 amino acids long. The CDR3 loop reads CASSPGGAWTEAFF. The DNA of the CDR3 is TGTGCCAGCAGCCCGGGGGGGGCATGGACTGAAGCTTTCTTT.

This chain links TRBV9 with TRBJ2-1; 9 nucleotides match TRBD2. Trimming took 2 bases from V and 2 from J; bases not matched to a gene: 8. Germline V gene data show CDR1 as SGDLS and CDR2 as YYNGEE. The length of the CDR3 is 17 residues. CDR3 coding DNA: TGTGCCAGCAGCGTTGATCCCGGGACTAGCCCCTACAATGAGCAGTTCTTC. Protein: CASSVDPGTSPYNEQFF. Combining the CDR3 with reference TRBV9 and TRBJ2-1 gives the whole variable domain DSGVTQTPKHLITATGQRVTLRCSPRSGDLSVYWYQQSLDQGLQFLIQYYNGEERAKGNILERFSAQQFPDLHSELNLSSLELGDSALYFCASSVDPGTSPYNEQFFGPGTRLTVL.

This chain joins TRBV7-9 and TRBJ1-1, with 10 nucleotides matching TRBD1. Looked up from germline, CDR1 is SEHNR and CDR2 is FQNEAQ (reference sequence). Losses at the gene ends were 5 bases for V and 9 bases for J; bases not matched to a gene: 9. The CDR3 contains 14 residues. CDR3: CASSRDRGSPKAFF. The CDR3 DNA sequence: TGTGCCAGCAGCCGGGACAGGGGCTCCCCTAAAGCTTTCTTT.

V is TRBV27 and J is TRBJ2-3, with D tentatively TRBD2 (5 bases). CDR1 and CDR2 (germline): MNHEY, SMNVEV (reference sequence). Trimming shortened V by 0 bases and J by 8 bases, and 9 bases separated the two germline ends. The CDR3 is made up of 13 amino acids. The CDR3 DNA reads TGTGCCAGCAGTTTATCGTCTCGGGGTACGCAGTATTTT. Amino acids: CASSLSSRGTQYF.

V and J are TRBV30 and TRBJ1-1; 7 positions agree with TRBD1. Germline CDR1 reads GTSNPN; CDR2 reads SVGIG (reference sequence). Losses at the gene ends were 0 bases for V and 1 base for J; bases not matched to a gene: 2. CDR3 length equals 14 residues. The DNA for the CDR3 is TGTGCCTGGAGTGTAGACAGGGAGAACACTGAAGCTTTCTTT. Its translation: CAWSVDRENTEAFF. The complete variable domain, with remaining parts taken from reference TRBV30 and TRBJ1-1, reads SQTIHQWPATLVQPVGSPLSLECTVEGTSNPNLYWYRQAAGRGLQLLFYSVGIGQISSEVPQNLSASRPQDRQFILSSKKLLLSDSGFYLCAWSVDRENTEAFFGQGTRLTVV.

This clone was detected only once. This chain links TRBV5-1 with TRBJ2-3, with D perhaps TRBD2 (6 bases). The CDR3 totals 14 residues. V dropped 4 bases and J dropped 7 bases, with 16 bases sitting between them. Germline V gene sequence: CDR1 SGHRS, CDR2 YFSETQ. Here the CDR3 reads CASSPTSDDYTQYF. The CDR3 DNA follows: TGCGCCAGCAGCCCGACTAGTGACGACTATACGCAGTATTTT.

About this clone: The junction departs from germline at one end; a sequencing error may be responsible. The chain links TRBV7-2 to TRBJ2-7, with a tentative D call TRBD2 (6 bases). This CDR3 has 15 amino acids. Per germline, CDR1 SGHTA and CDR2 FQGNSA. The DNA for the CDR3 is TGTGCCAGCAGCGGCGGGGCGGGCAGCCCCTACGAGCAGTGCTTC. Residues: CASSGGAGSPYEQCF.

This chain joins TRBV5-1 and TRBJ2-1, with 7 bases that match TRBD1. With V trimmed by 0 bases and J by 3 bases, 6 bases remained unmatched. This CDR3 has 16 residues. CDR1 is SGHRS and CDR2 is YFSETQ in the germline V gene. The CDR3 sequence: CASSLEVTGYYNEQFF. The CDR3 DNA follows: TGCGCCAGCAGCTTGGAAGTGACAGGGTACTACAATGAGCAGTTCTTC. The full variable domain, with the rest looked up from reference TRBV5-1 and TRBJ2-1, is KAGVTQTPRYLIKTRGQQVTLSCSPISGHRSVSWYQQTPGQGLQFLFEYFSETQRNKGNFPGRFSGRQFSNSRSEMNVSTLELGDSALYLCASSLEVTGYYNEQFFGPGTRLTVL.

The chain recombines TRBV2 with TRBJ2-6; TRBD1 matches 7 bases. Germline V gives CDR1 SNHLY, CDR2 FYNNEI. Losses at the gene ends were 7 bases for V and 0 bases for J; bases not matched to a gene: 9. The CDR3 consists of 17 residues. The CDR3: CASKGAGPVSGANVLTF. The CDR3 DNA reads as TGTGCCAGCAAGGGGGCTGGGCCAGTCTCTGGGGCCAACGTCCTGACTTTC.

The chain employs TRBV7-9 and TRBJ2-3; D may be TRBD1 (6 bases). Germline V gene lookup returns CDR1 SEHNR and CDR2 FQNEAQ (reference sequence). The CDR3 length is 15 residues. The V and J ends lost 5 bases and 4 bases respectively, with 16 bases between them. The DNA for the CDR3 is TGTGCCAGCAGCCAGAAAGACAGGAGCTCAGATACGCAGTATTTT. Translated: CASSQKDRSSDTQYF.

This rearrangement joins TRBV27 to TRBJ1-1, with D tentatively TRBD1 (5 bases). There are 14 residues in the CDR3. Germline V lookup: CDR1 MNHEY, CDR2 SMNVEV (reference sequence). V shed 6 bases and J shed 5 bases, with 16 bases lying between them. The CDR3 is CASSPGPRGTEAFF. The DNA of the CDR3 is TGTGCCAGCAGCCCGGGTCCCCGGGGGACTGAAGCTTTCTTT.

This chain connects TRBV5-1 to TRBJ1-2, with 10 bases lining up with TRBD1. After removal of 4 bases from V and 7 bases from J, the junction contained 10 bases not matched to a gene. From germline, CDR1 is SGHRS and CDR2 YFSETQ. CDR3 length: 15 residues. The CDR3: CASSADFGTGAGYTF. The CDR3, as DNA: TGCGCCAGCAGCGCGGACTTCGGGACAGGGGCTGGCTACACCTTC.

The chain is built from TRBV10-3 and TRBJ2-7; 9 nucleotides match TRBD2. V trimming: 6 bases; J trimming: 5 bases; junction bases outside the gene matches: 8. Germline V CDR1 and CDR2: ENHRY, SYGVKD. The CDR3 runs 14 residues. CDR3 protein: CAISDSAGGDEQYF. CDR3 in DNA: TGTGCCATCAGCGATTCGGCGGGGGGGGACGAGCAGTACTTC.

About this clone itself: The junction shows a germline mismatch at one end, possibly a read error. The chain combines TRBV7-7 with TRBJ1-3, with D unclear. In germline, CDR1 is SSHAT, CDR2 FNYEAQ (reference sequence). CDR3 length equals 16 residues. CDR3 nucleotides: TGTGCTAGCACCCCGCCCGTGGAGAGCTCTGGAAACACCATATATTTT. It is translated as CASTPPVESSGNTIYF.

This chain links TRBV2 with TRBJ2-1, with D perhaps matching TRBD2 (7 bases). The CDR3 sequence is 12 residues long. V lost 4 bases and J 9 bases, leaving 10 bases between the germline ends. CDR1 SNHLY and CDR2 FYNNEI come from the germline V gene. The CDR3: CASSARGGEQFF. CDR3 coding DNA: TGTGCCAGCAGTGCTAGGGGGGGTGAGCAGTTCTTC. Using reference TRBV2 and TRBJ2-1 for the parts outside the CDR3, the full variable domain is EPEVTQTPSHQVTQMGQEVILRCVPISNHLYFYWYRQILGQKVEFLVSFYNNEISEKSEIFDDQFSVERPDGSNFTLKIRSTKLEDSAMYFCASSARGGEQFFGPGTRLTVL.

This clone was found a few times. The chain employs TRBV29-1 and TRBJ2-7, with TRBD1 identical over 7 bases. V lost 0 bases and J lost 4; bases outside the gene matches: 6. The CDR3 has 14 residues. The germline gives CDR1 SQVTM, CDR2 ANQGSEA. In DNA, the CDR3 is TGCAGCGTTGAAGATGACAGGGAAGGGTACGAGCAGTACTTC. Amino acids: CSVEDDREGYEQYF.

The chain uses TRBV7-8 and TRBJ2-5; 11 bases match TRBD1. Germline trimming cut 3 bases from V and 5 bases from J; bases unmatched to any gene: 2. Germline CDR1 and CDR2: SGHVS and FQNEAQ. The CDR3 has 14 amino acids. This chain's CDR3 is CASSFGQGAETQYF. The CDR3 nucleotides are TGTGCCAGCAGCTTCGGACAGGGGGCGGAGACCCAGTACTTC.

The chain couples TRBV4-2 to TRBJ2-3; 8 nucleotides match TRBD2. The CDR3 is made up of 17 amino acids. Germline V CDR1 and CDR2: LGHNA, YNFKEQ. V was pared by 2 bases and J by 4 bases, with 11 bases of the junction left unmatched. CDR3 sequence: CASSQWGISGAPDTQYF. In DNA, the CDR3 is TGTGCCAGCAGCCAATGGGGGATTAGCGGGGCCCCAGATACGCAGTATTTT.

The V and J genes are TRBV29-1 and TRBJ2-7; 9 bases map to TRBD1. Germline CDR1 reads SQVTM; CDR2 reads ANQGSEA. Germline trimming cut 6 bases from V and 5 bases from J; bases unmatched to any gene: 5. The CDR3 consists of 12 residues. CDR3: CSVLDRGDEQYF. The CDR3 bases are TGCAGCGTCTTGGACAGGGGCGACGAGCAGTACTTC.

This rearrangement joins TRBV4-1 to TRBJ1-1; no clear D. From germline, CDR1 is MGHRA and CDR2 YSYEKL. The CDR3 runs 12 residues. The V end was cut by 5 bases, the J end by 7 bases, with 11 bases between. CDR3 in amino acids: CASSFPRGEAFF. The CDR3 DNA is TGCGCCAGCAGCTTCCCCCGGGGTGAAGCTTTCTTT.

The chain carries TRBV28 and TRBJ2-3, with D perhaps TRBD2 (5 bases). Looked up from germline, CDR1 is MDHEN and CDR2 is SYDVKM. The CDR3 is 14 amino acids. V was shortened by 5 bases and J by 3 bases, with 12 bases between the two germline ends. The CDR3 here is CASSIPLVTDTQYF. The DNA for the CDR3 is TGTGCCAGCAGTATTCCACTAGTTACAGATACGCAGTATTTT.

The rearrangement links TRBV6-1 to TRBJ1-6; D is undetermined. Germline CDR1 reads MNHNS; CDR2 reads SASEGT. V was trimmed by 3 bases and J by 2 bases, leaving 14 bases between them. This CDR3 is built from 17 residues. The CDR3 nucleotides are TGTGCCAGCAGTGATCTAGGCAGTTACACCTATAATTCACCCCTCCACTTT. This gives the protein CASSDLGSYTYNSPLHF.

V is TRBV5-1 and J is TRBJ2-5; 11 nucleotides match TRBD2. This CDR3 has 16 amino acids. V lost 0 bases and J lost 3; bases outside the gene matches: 4. CDR1 is SGHRS, CDR2 YFSETQ, per germline. The CDR3 sequence is CASSLAGLAVEETQYF. In DNA, the CDR3 is TGCGCCAGCAGCTTGGCGGGACTAGCGGTGGAAGAGACCCAGTACTTC.

This sequence joins TRBV25-1 and TRBJ2-3; 7 positions agree with TRBD1. V was clipped by 1 base and J by 2 bases; unmatched bases: 9. Germline CDR1 MGHDK, CDR2 SYGVNS. CDR3 size: 17 residues. The chain's CDR3 is CASSESSPGTVTDTQYF. CDR3 bases: TGTGCCAGCAGTGAATCCTCCCCCGGGACAGTCACAGATACGCAGTATTTT.

This chain joins TRBV11-2 and TRBJ1-2; D is unresolved. Trimming shortened V by 1 base and J by 7 bases, and 10 bases separated the two germline ends. Germline lookup yields CDR1 SGHAT and CDR2 FQNNGV. This CDR3 spans 13 amino acids. CDR3 residues: CASSLVATGGYTF. For the CDR3, the DNA is TGTGCCAGCAGCTTAGTAGCAACCGGTGGCTACACCTTC.

The rearrangement links TRBV5-6 to TRBJ2-7; D is uncertain. This CDR3 is built from 12 residues. Germline V lookup: CDR1 SGHDT, CDR2 YYEEEE. The V gene lost 3 bases and the J gene lost 5 bases, with 9 bases spanning the gap. CDR3 DNA: TGTGCCAGCAGCTCGGTTCACCACGAGCAGTACTTC. This translates into CASSSVHHEQYF.